A single sample is the source of the 15 T cell receptor beta chains below, sequenced in a study of cytomegalovirus exposure and HLA in healthy donors. Primers for the PCR totalled 60 Vbeta and 13 Jbeta. Libraries were prepared by immunoSEQ multiplex PCR; TCRdb keeps only in-frame clonotypes and omits some of them. The sample spans fewer than 85,000 clones; the ten largest clones claim 12% to 15%. Source material: PBMCs. These receptors were collected from a man aged 45-65 years in good health and CMV-seropositive.

The rearrangement joins TRBV6-6 to TRBJ1-3; 10 nucleotides line up with TRBD1. CDR1 MNHNY and CDR2 SVGAGI come from the germline V gene (reference sequence). The CDR3 runs 15 residues. V shed 7 bases, J shed 6 bases, and the junction held 9 bases outside the gene matches. DNA of the CDR3: TGTGCCAGCACTGACAGGGGGCGACGAGAAAACACCATATATTTT. Protein sequence: CASTDRGRRENTIYF.

The chain employs TRBV4-1 and TRBJ2-1; the match to TRBD2 covers 7 bases. There are 17 residues in the CDR3. Per the germline V gene, CDR1 is MGHRA and CDR2 is YSYEKL. Trimming cost V 0 bases and J 5 bases; bases outside gene matches: 10. Written as DNA, the CDR3 is TGCGCCAGCAGCCAAGATGGATGGCCTAGCGGCGACAATGAGCAGTTCTTC. Protein: CASSQDGWPSGDNEQFF.

The chain uses TRBV7-2 and TRBJ1-2, with 12 nucleotides matching TRBD1. Per the germline V gene, CDR1 is SGHTA and CDR2 is FQGNSA. Trimming took 2 bases from V and 4 from J; bases not matched to a gene: 11. There are 18 residues in the CDR3. In DNA, the CDR3 is TGTGCCAGCAGCTTATTTTCCGGGACAGGGGGCGAGGGCTATGGCTACACCTTC. Its translation: CASSLFSGTGGEGYGYTF.

The chain has TRBV11-3 and TRBJ2-2, with a possible D match to TRBD2 (5 bases). Germline V lookup: CDR1 SGHNT, CDR2 YENEEA. Between the trimmed V and J ends, which lost 8 bases and 1 base, there was a span of 8 bases. The CDR3 runs 13 residues. The CDR3 sequence: CASEGRNTGELFF. DNA for the CDR3: TGTGCCAGCGAGGGCAGGAACACCGGGGAGCTGTTTTTT.

The chain recombines TRBV5-1 with TRBJ1-4, with D possibly being TRBD1 (6 bases). This CDR3 has 15 residues. CDR1 SGHRS and CDR2 YFSETQ come from the germline V gene. Trimming took 5 bases from V and 2 from J, leaving 13 bases between them. CDR3 sequence reads: CASRSQGSTNEKLFF. The CDR3 DNA follows: TGCGCCAGCAGGTCGCAGGGGTCGACTAATGAAAAACTGTTTTTT.

The chain recombines TRBV11-2 with TRBJ1-2; 8 bases align to TRBD1. With V trimmed by 3 bases and J by 8 bases, 2 bases remained unmatched. CDR1 and CDR2 (germline): SGHAT, FQNNGV. This CDR3 region has 12 residues. This CDR3 reads CASSLTGDGYTF. The CDR3 DNA reads as TGTGCCAGCAGCTTGACAGGGGACGGCTACACCTTC.

The CDR3 protein is CASSILGTGGEETQYF. In DNA form, the CDR3 reads TGTGCCAGCAGCATCCTCGGGACAGGGGGCGAAGAGACCCAGTACTTC. The genes are TRBV7-7 and TRBJ2-5; 12 nucleotides match TRBD1. The CDR3 loop spans 16 amino acids. Germline V gene data show CDR1 as SSHAT and CDR2 as FNYEAQ (reference sequence). V trimming: 5 bases; J trimming: 3 bases; junction bases outside the gene matches: 7.

The gene calls are TRBV5-6 and TRBJ2-2; D gene ambiguous. The V gene lost 6 bases and the J gene lost 7 bases, with 13 bases spanning the gap. Germline V gene data show CDR1 as SGHDT and CDR2 as YYEEEE. The CDR3 is 13 amino acids. For the CDR3, the DNA is TGTGCCAGCACAGTCGGGTGGAACGGGGAGCTGTTTTTT. As protein: CASTVGWNGELFF. The full variable domain, rest sourced from reference TRBV5-6 and TRBJ2-2, is DAGVTQSPTHLIKTRGQQVTLRCSPKSGHDTVSWYQQALGQGPQFIFQYYEEEERQRGNFPDRFSGHQFPNYSSELNVNALLLGDSALYLCASTVGWNGELFFGEGSRLTVL.

The chain employs TRBV2 and TRBJ2-3; 10 nucleotides line up with TRBD1. The CDR3 is 17 amino acids. In germline, CDR1 is SNHLY, CDR2 FYNNEI. Trimming cost V 5 bases and J 4 bases; bases outside gene matches: 12. CDR3 amino acids: CASSLRIPGQGSDTQYF. The CDR3 DNA follows: TGTGCCAGCAGTCTACGTATACCGGGACAGGGGTCAGATACGCAGTATTTT. Looking up the rest from reference TRBV2 and TRBJ2-3 gives the full variable domain: EPEVTQTPSHQVTQMGQEVILRCVPISNHLYFYWYRQILGQKVEFLVSFYNNEISEKSEIFDDQFSVERPDGSNFTLKIRSTKLEDSAMYFCASSLRIPGQGSDTQYFGPGTRLTVL.

The chain is built from TRBV5-6 and TRBJ1-1; no definite D call. Germline V gene sequence: CDR1 SGHDT, CDR2 YYEEEE. This CDR3 comprises 15 residues. V shed 4 bases and J shed 0 bases, with 13 bases lying between them. This CDR3 reads CASSRLSPLNTEAFF. Here the CDR3 DNA reads TGTGCCAGCAGCCGACTGTCCCCTCTGAACACTGAAGCTTTCTTT.

V gene TRBV4-1 combines with J gene TRBJ1-2; the match to TRBD1 covers 7 bases. Losses at the gene ends were 2 bases for V and 3 bases for J; bases not matched to a gene: 3. The CDR3 runs 14 residues. Germline loops: CDR1 MGHRA, CDR2 YSYEKL. CDR3 protein: CASSQFGTDYGYTF. The CDR3 DNA reads as TGCGCCAGCAGCCAATTTGGGACAGACTATGGCTACACCTTC.

The chain recombines TRBV7-9 with TRBJ1-5; no clear D. Germline V gene data show CDR1 as SEHNR and CDR2 as FQNEAQ (reference sequence). Trimming removed 0 bases from V and 4 bases from J, with 10 bases in between. This CDR3 spans 15 amino acids. This CDR3 reads CASSLATGNNQPQHF. Here the CDR3 DNA reads TGTGCCAGCAGCTTAGCTACCGGGAATAATCAGCCCCAGCATTTT.

V gene TRBV11-3 combines with J gene TRBJ2-3, with D unresolved. CDR1 and CDR2 (germline): SGHNT, YENEEA. V lost 2 bases to trimming and J lost 6 bases, with 9 bases between them. The CDR3 has 13 amino acids. The CDR3 is CASSLNPRDTQYF. The CDR3 DNA sequence: TGTGCCAGCAGCTTAAATCCCCGGGATACGCAGTATTTT.

Note on this clone: Other DNA sequences in this sample translate to the same CDR3. The chain employs TRBV7-9 and TRBJ1-1; possible D gene TRBD1, 6 bases. CDR3 length: 14 amino acids. V gave up 3 bases and J gave up 0 bases, with 8 bases separating them. Germline assignment: CDR1 SEHNR and CDR2 FQNEAQ (reference sequence). Here the CDR3 reads CASSLDSMNTEAFF. The CDR3 DNA follows: TGTGCCAGCAGCTTGGACAGCATGAACACTGAAGCTTTCTTT.

This rearrangement joins TRBV12-5 to TRBJ1-1; D is unresolved. The V end was cut by 2 bases, the J end by 2 bases, with 6 bases between. The germline V gene encodes CDR1 LGHNT and CDR2 FRNRAP. The CDR3 sequence is 13 residues long. CDR3 residues: CASGLNSNTEAFF. CDR3 bases: TGTGCTAGTGGTTTGAACAGTAACACTGAAGCTTTCTTT. Full variable domain (rest looked up from reference TRBV12-5 and TRBJ1-1): DARVTQTPRHKVTEMGQEVTMRCQPILGHNTVFWYRQTMMQGLELLAYFRNRAPLDDSGMPKDRFSAEMPDATLATLKIQPSEPRDSAVYFCASGLNSNTEAFFGQGTRLTVV.